Presented here are 32 T cell receptor beta chains from one specimen sequenced in a study of control samples from healthy donors and cancer patients. The assay was immunoSEQ multiplex PCR, and TCRdb's table has in-frame clones only and misses some. The table includes approximately 160,000 clones, 94% detected once. Sequencing was performed on blood. All receptors come from a woman aged 18 to 35 in good health.

The genes are TRBV4-1 and TRBJ2-7; TRBD2 matches 10 bases. Germline V gene sequence: CDR1 MGHRA, CDR2 YSYEKL. With V trimmed by 0 bases and J by 2 bases, 10 bases remained unmatched. The CDR3 has 18 amino acids. The CDR3 protein is CASSQDKGAGGITYEQYF. CDR3 in DNA: TGCGCCAGCAGCCAAGATAAAGGAGCGGGAGGGATTACCTACGAGCAGTACTTC.

This chain joins TRBV4-2 and TRBJ2-3, with 12 bases matching TRBD2. The CDR3 runs 17 residues. Trimming took 5 bases from V and 7 from J; bases not matched to a gene: 13. Per the germline V gene, CDR1 is LGHNA and CDR2 is YNFKEQ. The CDR3, as DNA: TGTGCCAGCAGCGAACGCTTGACTAGCGGGGGACGGAATACGCAGTATTTT. The encoded protein is CASSERLTSGGRNTQYF.

This clone was picked up a small number of times. In DNA form, the CDR3 reads TGTGCCAGCAGCACTAGCGGGGGGGCTGAAGAGACCCAGTACTTC. Its protein is CASSTSGGAEETQYF. The V gene is TRBV7-2, the J gene TRBJ2-5; 13 bases align to TRBD2. The CDR3 runs 15 residues. Germline values: CDR1 SGHTA, CDR2 FQGNSA. V lost 5 bases and J lost 3; bases outside the gene matches: 3.

This clone is a singleton in its sample. This chain joins TRBV6-2 or TRBV6-3 and TRBJ1-5; no firm D call. Deletions cut 5 bases from V and 5 bases from J, with 13 bases between. This CDR3 has 14 amino acids. CDR1 is MNHEY, CDR2 SVGEGT, per germline. The CDR3 bases are TGTGCCAGCAGTCCCCGGACCCCCGATCAGCCCCAGCATTTT. Translation: CASSPRTPDQPQHF.

The chain carries TRBV10-3 and TRBJ1-1; tentative D call: TRBD1 (6 bases). V lost 4 bases to trimming and J lost 5 bases, with 14 bases between them. This CDR3 region has 14 residues. CDR1 ENHRY and CDR2 SYGVKD come from the germline V gene. This CDR3 is CAISGKGEWTEAFF. The CDR3 DNA reads as TGTGCCATCAGTGGGAAGGGGGAGTGGACTGAAGCTTTCTTT.

The V gene is TRBV5-1, the J gene TRBJ1-1, with D unresolved. Per the germline V gene, CDR1 is SGHRS and CDR2 is YFSETQ. Trimming pared 5 bases from V and 0 bases from J, leaving 8 bases between. The CDR3 length is 13 residues. Here the CDR3 reads CASRGIVNTEAFF. The CDR3 nucleotides read TGCGCCAGCAGAGGCATCGTGAACACTGAAGCTTTCTTT. The whole variable domain, filled in from reference TRBV5-1 and TRBJ1-1, reads KAGVTQTPRYLIKTRGQQVTLSCSPISGHRSVSWYQQTPGQGLQFLFEYFSETQRNKGNFPGRFSGRQFSNSRSEMNVSTLELGDSALYLCASRGIVNTEAFFGQGTRLTVV.

The genes are TRBV12-3 or TRBV12-4 and TRBJ1-2; D unclear. V was trimmed by 6 bases and J by 5 bases, leaving 13 bases between them. The CDR3 has 13 residues. This CDR3 reads CASSRDRSYGYTF. CDR3 coding DNA: TGTGCCAGCAGCCGAGACCGAAGTTATGGCTACACCTTC.

The V gene is TRBV6-2 or TRBV6-3, the J gene TRBJ2-1; 8 bases fit TRBD2. From germline, CDR1 is MNHEY and CDR2 SVGEGT. This CDR3 contains 17 residues. The junction had 11 bases not matched to a gene; V was cut back by 2 bases and J by 5 bases. CDR3 sequence reads: CASSYALSGGRDNEQFF. The CDR3 nucleotides are TGTGCCAGCAGTTACGCCCTCAGCGGGGGCCGCGACAATGAGCAGTTCTTC.

This clone turned up a few times. This CDR3 reads CASSLVSYGYTF. CDR3 DNA: TGTGCCAGCAGCTTGGTGTCCTATGGCTACACCTTC. The gene calls are TRBV5-4 and TRBJ1-2; D is unclear. CDR1 and CDR2 (germline): SGHNT, YYREEE (reference sequence). CDR3 size: 12 residues. The V end was cut by 0 bases, the J end by 4 bases, with 4 bases between.

This chain connects TRBV2 to TRBJ2-6; no definite D call. The CDR3 extends over 15 amino acids. The germline V and J ends were trimmed by 5 bases and 0 bases, with 8 bases remaining between them. CDR1 and CDR2 (germline): SNHLY, FYNNEI. The CDR3 nucleotides read TGTGCCAGCAGTCCGATGGGCTCTGGGGCCAACGTCCTGACTTTC. It specifies CASSPMGSGANVLTF.

The V and J genes are TRBV10-2 and TRBJ1-4; D gene ambiguous. The CDR3 is 14 amino acids. Germline CDR1 WSHSY, CDR2 SAAADI. With 3 bases removed from V and 6 bases from J, the gap between germline ends came to 11 bases. This chain's CDR3 is CASSDLSGDEKLFF. DNA for the CDR3: TGCGCCAGCAGTGACTTGTCTGGGGATGAAAAACTGTTTTTT.

The V gene is TRBV7-8, the J gene TRBJ1-5; D might be TRBD1 (5 bases). V lost 1 base, J lost 7 bases, and 23 bases lay in between. The germline gives CDR1 SGHVS, CDR2 FQNEAQ. The CDR3 has 18 residues. In nucleotides, the CDR3 is TGTGCCAGCAGCTTAGAATTCTTCGTGCAGGGCTCGGAACAGCCCCAGCATTTT. Protein: CASSLEFFVQGSEQPQHF.

The table lists this clone with a few counts. The chain employs TRBV28 and TRBJ1-1, with 8 bases aligning to TRBD1. Looked up from germline, CDR1 is MDHEN and CDR2 is SYDVKM. Germline trimming cut 7 bases from V and 7 bases from J; bases unmatched to any gene: 11. CDR3 length equals 14 residues. CDR3 sequence reads: CASITGQGFNEAFF. The DNA of the CDR3 is TGTGCCAGCATCACCGGACAGGGATTCAATGAAGCTTTCTTT.

V is TRBV29-1 and J is TRBJ1-2, with a possible D match to TRBD1 (6 bases). The CDR3 spans 12 residues. Trimming took 2 bases from V and 4 from J, leaving 8 bases between them. Per the germline V gene, CDR1 is SQVTM and CDR2 is ANQGSEA. The CDR3 nucleotides are TGCAGCGTTGAATCGGACAGCTATGGCTACACCTTC. It translates to CSVESDSYGYTF. The complete variable domain, with remaining parts taken from reference TRBV29-1 and TRBJ1-2, reads SAVISQKPSRDICQRGTSLTIQCQVDSQVTMMFWYRQQPGQSLTLIATANQGSEATYESGFVIDKFPISRPNLTFSTLTVSNMSPEDSSIYLCSVESDSYGYTFGSGTRLTVV.

The chain employs TRBV19 and TRBJ1-5, with D maybe TRBD1 (6 bases). The CDR3 covers 15 residues. V lost 5 bases, J lost 3 bases, and 14 bases lay in between. Germline V gives CDR1 LNHDA, CDR2 SQIVND (reference sequence). CDR3 in amino acids: CASSPRGQVNQPQHF. CDR3 DNA: TGTGCCAGTAGTCCGCGGGGGCAGGTCAATCAGCCCCAGCATTTT.

The rearrangement uses TRBV7-2 and TRBJ2-5, with TRBD2 matching over 10 bases. CDR1 SGHTA and CDR2 FQGNSA come from the germline V gene. The J segment lost 2 bases and the V segment lost 1 base, leaving 4 bases of the junction unmatched. The CDR3 runs to 16 residues. The CDR3 DNA reads as TGTGCCAGCAGCTTAGGGGTAGCGGGGGGACAAGAGACCCAGTACTTC. Its translation is CASSLGVAGGQETQYF.

The genes are TRBV6-6 and TRBJ2-1; D is uncertain. Germline-derived CDR1 and CDR2 are MNHNY and SVGAGI (reference sequence). V lost 0 bases and J lost 7, with 4 bases in between. This CDR3 is 12 amino acids long. The CDR3 is CASSYSGNEQFF. Written as DNA, the CDR3 is TGTGCCAGCAGTTACTCAGGGAATGAGCAGTTCTTC.

This clone has a single count. CDR3 sequence reads: CASSLEWSGYTF. CDR3 bases: TGTGCCAGCAGCTTGGAGTGGAGTGGCTACACCTTC. V gene TRBV5-6 combines with J gene TRBJ1-2; D gene unclear. V was trimmed by 0 bases and J by 7 bases, leaving 7 bases between them. Germline V gives CDR1 SGHDT, CDR2 YYEEEE. This CDR3 is 12 amino acids long.

This rearrangement joins TRBV28 to TRBJ2-4; D possibly uses TRBD1 or TRBD2 (5 bases each). V lost 7 bases to trimming and J lost 12 bases, with 13 bases between them. Germline V lookup: CDR1 MDHEN, CDR2 SYDVKM. This CDR3 has 11 amino acids. The DNA of the CDR3 is TGTGCCAGCACCCAAGGGACGGGTCAGTACTTC. Translation gives CASTQGTGQYF. Filled out from reference TRBV28 and TRBJ2-4, the complete variable domain reads DVKVTQSSRYLVKRTGEKVFLECVQDMDHENMFWYRQDPGLGLRLIYFSYDVKMKEKGDIPEGYSVSREKKERFSLILESASTNQTSMYLCASTQGTGQYFGAGTRLSVL.

This chain connects TRBV6-5 to TRBJ2-1; maybe TRBD2 (6 bases). Trimming took off 8 bases at V and 0 bases at J, with 14 bases between the two ends. Germline lookup yields CDR1 MNHEY and CDR2 SVGAGI. The CDR3 loop spans 15 amino acids. CDR3 DNA: TGTGCCAGCTCCCCGGGGGTCTACTCCTACAATGAGCAGTTCTTC. Its translation is CASSPGVYSYNEQFF.

V and J are TRBV7-8 and TRBJ1-1; no firm D call. V was trimmed by 2 bases and J by 1 base, leaving 8 bases between them. The CDR3 contains 14 residues. Germline lookup yields CDR1 SGHVS and CDR2 FQNEAQ. The CDR3 DNA is TGTGCCAGCAGCTTACCCTTGAAGAACACTGAAGCTTTCTTT. Translation: CASSLPLKNTEAFF.

The chain has TRBV12-3 or TRBV12-4 and TRBJ2-3; 7 bases are shared with TRBD2. The CDR3 is 12 residues long. Germline trimming cut 3 bases from V and 11 bases from J; bases unmatched to any gene: 5. The CDR3 spells CASSLAGRVQYF. The CDR3 nucleotides are TGTGCCAGCAGTTTGGCAGGGAGGGTGCAGTATTTT.

V and J are TRBV19 and TRBJ1-4; TRBD1 might be the D (6 bases). CDR1 is LNHDA, CDR2 SQIVND, per germline (reference sequence). Trimming shortened V by 3 bases and J by 6 bases, and 11 bases separated the two germline ends. CDR3 length equals 14 residues. This CDR3 reads CASSIGRGDEKLFF. DNA of the CDR3: TGTGCCAGTAGTATTGGCAGGGGTGATGAAAAACTGTTTTTT.

This chain connects TRBV19 to TRBJ1-1, with a tentative D call TRBD1 (5 bases). Germline CDR1 and CDR2: LNHDA and SQIVND (reference sequence). Trimming stripped 5 bases from V and 3 bases from J, with 13 bases between. The CDR3 consists of 14 residues. The DNA for the CDR3 is TGTGCCAGTAGTTCGTCGACAGAAGACACTGAAGCTTTCTTT. Encoded protein: CASSSSTEDTEAFF.

V gene TRBV9 combines with J gene TRBJ1-1; D may be TRBD1 (6 bases). Per germline, CDR1 SGDLS and CDR2 YYNGEE. The V gene lost 0 bases and the J gene lost 5 bases, with 17 bases spanning the gap. The CDR3 sequence is 16 residues long. CDR3 in DNA: TGTGCCAGCAGCGTAGCCCCTGCGGGAAGGGGGACTGAAGCTTTCTTT. Its translation: CASSVAPAGRGTEAFF.

The genes are TRBV27 and TRBJ2-1, with TRBD1 matching over 7 bases. Trimming took 5 bases from V and 3 from J; bases not matched to a gene: 19. Germline V CDR1 and CDR2: MNHEY, SMNVEV (reference sequence). The CDR3 runs to 19 residues. CDR3 in DNA: TGTGCCAGCAGTGCGCCGGGACAGAAAACCGGAAAAAACTACAATGAGCAGTTCTTC. Translation: CASSAPGQKTGKNYNEQFF.

This rearrangement joins TRBV2 to TRBJ2-5; 12 bases agree with TRBD2. Trimming cost V 2 bases and J 4 bases; bases outside gene matches: 8. The CDR3 is made up of 17 amino acids. The V gene's germline CDR1 is SNHLY and CDR2 FYNNEI. For the CDR3, the DNA is TGTGCCAGCAGTGAATCCCTAGCGGGAGGGGGGGCAGAGACCCAGTACTTC. Protein: CASSESLAGGGAETQYF.

This clone has more than one count but fewer than ten. V usage is TRBV6-5 and J usage is TRBJ1-6; a possible D gene is TRBD1 (6 bases). The CDR3 runs to 14 residues. The V gene lost 7 bases and the J gene lost 6 bases, with 13 bases spanning the gap. CDR1 and CDR2 from the germline V gene are MNHEY and SVGAGI. Here the CDR3 DNA reads TGTGCCAGCACCAAACTGGACAGTAATTCACCCCTCCACTTT. Its translation: CASTKLDSNSPLHF.

This chain joins TRBV10-3 and TRBJ1-3; D ambiguous. V was pared by 5 bases and J by 1 base, with 9 bases between. Germline V CDR1 and CDR2: ENHRY, SYGVKD. This CDR3 region has 14 residues. Here the CDR3 reads CAISTGGSGNTIYF. The CDR3 DNA sequence: TGTGCCATCAGTACGGGAGGATCTGGAAACACCATATATTTT.

V gene TRBV2 combines with J gene TRBJ2-3; the match to TRBD2 covers 11 bases. The germline V gene has CDR1 SNHLY and CDR2 FYNNEI. The CDR3 totals 15 residues. Trimming at V came to 9 bases and at J to 5 bases, leaving 10 bases not matched to a gene. CDR3 nucleotide sequence: TGTGCCAGGGGGAAACTAGCGGGAGCGGGAGATACGCAGTATTTT. It translates to CARGKLAGAGDTQYF. The full variable domain, completed using reference TRBV2 and TRBJ2-3, is EPEVTQTPSHQVTQMGQEVILRCVPISNHLYFYWYRQILGQKVEFLVSFYNNEISEKSEIFDDQFSVERPDGSNFTLKIRSTKLEDSAMYFCARGKLAGAGDTQYFGPGTRLTVL.

The genes are TRBV5-1 and TRBJ1-2; a possible D gene is TRBD1 (5 bases). CDR1 and CDR2 (germline): SGHRS, YFSETQ. Trimming took off 2 bases at V and 4 bases at J, with 9 bases between the two ends. The CDR3 contains 13 residues. CDR3 DNA sequence: TGCGCCAGCAGCTTCACAGGTCGCTATGGCTACACCTTC. This codes for CASSFTGRYGYTF.

A word on this clone: Other DNA sequences in this sample translate to the same CDR3. CDR3 loop: CASSRTVQGYNEQFF. DNA of the CDR3: TGTGCCAGTAGCAGGACAGTTCAGGGCTACAATGAGCAGTTCTTC. The V and J genes are TRBV9 and TRBJ2-1; tentatively, D is TRBD1 (6 bases). The V gene lost 8 bases and the J gene lost 3 bases, with 18 bases spanning the gap. This CDR3 contains 15 residues. CDR1 SGDLS and CDR2 YYNGEE come from the germline V gene.